The 21 T cell receptor beta chains below all came from one sample that was sequenced in a study of cytomegalovirus exposure and HLA in healthy donors. Primers for the PCR totalled 60 Vbeta and 13 Jbeta. Here immunoSEQ multiplex PCR was the method, and the copy in TCRdb shows in-frame clones only, minus some. The sample has fewer than 150,000 clones, over 70% seen once. The sample was PBMCs. These receptors were obtained from a woman between 45 and 60 years old in good health and CMV-seropositive.

The gene calls are TRBV10-3 and TRBJ2-2, with 8 bases that match TRBD1. The V gene end was trimmed by 8 bases and the J gene end by 2 bases; junction bases not matched to a gene: 4. The germline V gene has CDR1 ENHRY and CDR2 SYGVKD. CDR3 size: 14 residues. The CDR3 loop is CAIGQGINTGELFF. The DNA for the CDR3 is TGTGCCATCGGACAGGGAATCAACACCGGGGAGCTGTTTTTT.

The chain employs TRBV6-1 and TRBJ2-3; 7 bases match TRBD2. The ends lost 3 bases at V and 5 bases at J; junction bases unmatched: 5. Germline V gives CDR1 MNHNS, CDR2 SASEGT. CDR3 length: 14 amino acids. The CDR3 is CASSDVGGLDTQYF. Written as DNA, the CDR3 is TGTGCCAGCAGTGACGTGGGAGGGTTAGATACGCAGTATTTT.

This clone was found a few times. The chain employs TRBV30 and TRBJ1-5, with D possibly TRBD1 on 6 matching bases. Looked up from germline, CDR1 is GTSNPN and CDR2 is SVGIG (reference sequence). This CDR3 has 15 amino acids. V lost 3 bases to trimming and J lost 2 bases, with 14 bases between them. CDR3 loop: CAWRFGGLGNQPQHF. The CDR3 bases are TGTGCCTGGAGGTTTGGGGGCCTGGGCAATCAGCCCCAGCATTTT.

The V call is TRBV30, the J call TRBJ1-4; 9 bases are a match to TRBD1. V shed 1 base and J 3 bases; nucleotides not matched to a gene: 3. CDR1 GTSNPN and CDR2 SVGIG come from the germline V gene (reference sequence). CDR3 length: 15 residues. CDR3 coding DNA: TGTGCCTGGAGTGCGGGACAGGGAGCTAATGAAAAACTGTTTTTT. Protein sequence: CAWSAGQGANEKLFF. The complete variable domain, with remaining parts taken from reference TRBV30 and TRBJ1-4, reads SQTIHQWPATLVQPVGSPLSLECTVEGTSNPNLYWYRQAAGRGLQLLFYSVGIGQISSEVPQNLSASRPQDRQFILSSKKLLLSDSGFYLCAWSAGQGANEKLFFGSGTQLSVL.

The J gene is TRBJ1-5, the V gene TRBV27; D not resolved. Germline loops: CDR1 MNHEY, CDR2 SMNVEV (reference sequence). V dropped 5 bases and J dropped 0 bases, with 5 bases sitting between them. This CDR3 contains 13 residues. CDR3 amino acids: CASSTVSNQPQHF. For the CDR3, the DNA is TGTGCCAGCAGTACAGTTAGCAATCAGCCCCAGCATTTT.

This clone has just one count. This chain connects TRBV21-1 to TRBJ2-5; TRBD1, as called in the table, went unchecked against the DNA. TRBV21-1 is noted as a pseudogene. The CDR3 is made up of 16 amino acids. The CDR3 sequence is CASSKRVEGQGKTQYF. The CDR3 coding sequence is TGTGCCAGCAGCAAAAGAGTGGAGGGACAGGGAAAGACCCAGTACTTC.

The chain links TRBV4-3 to TRBJ1-1; D remains unclear. Germline-derived CDR1 and CDR2 are LGHNA and YSLEER. The CDR3 loop spans 14 amino acids. Trimming pared 1 base from V and 2 bases from J, leaving 8 bases between. CDR3 DNA: TGCGCCAGCAGCCAAGGCCAGGTCAACACTGAAGCTTTCTTT. Translation: CASSQGQVNTEAFF.

This rearrangement joins TRBV27 to TRBJ1-5; 7 bases map to TRBD1. The CDR3 extends over 13 amino acids. J gave up 4 bases and V 6 bases, and 3 bases lay outside the gene matches. Germline-derived CDR1 and CDR2 are MNHEY and SMNVEV (reference sequence). The CDR3 DNA is TGTGCCAGCAGATCGACAGGGAATCAGCCCCAGCATTTT. Translation: CASRSTGNQPQHF.

The rearrangement joins TRBV2 to TRBJ1-2, with 7 bases aligning to TRBD1. CDR1 and CDR2 from the germline V gene are SNHLY and FYNNEI. The CDR3 spans 15 residues. Germline trimming cut 4 bases from V and 6 bases from J; bases unmatched to any gene: 11. The chain's CDR3 is CASSVPSRGLDGYTF. CDR3 DNA: TGTGCCAGCAGTGTCCCTTCTAGGGGGCTGGATGGCTACACCTTC.

The CDR3 spells CASSLGRGNTEAFF. CDR3 coding DNA: TGTGCCAGCAGTCTTGGGCGGGGGAACACTGAAGCTTTCTTT. V usage is TRBV11-3 and J usage is TRBJ1-1; no definite D call. CDR1 and CDR2 (germline): SGHNT, YENEEA. V lost 6 bases and J 1 base, leaving 12 bases between the germline ends. The CDR3 totals 14 residues.

The chain links TRBV6-5 to TRBJ2-5; 7 bases align to TRBD1. The J segment lost 1 base and the V segment lost 5 bases, leaving 1 base of the junction unmatched. Germline loops: CDR1 MNHEY, CDR2 SVGAGI. This CDR3 comprises 13 residues. The CDR3 here is CASSNRGQETQYF. CDR3 nucleotides: TGTGCCAGCAGTAACAGGGGCCAAGAGACCCAGTACTTC.

The V and J genes are TRBV28 and TRBJ2-5; 7 bases match TRBD1. CDR3 length: 12 residues. V lost 5 bases to trimming and J lost 4 bases; unmatched junction nucleotides: 1. Germline-derived CDR1 and CDR2 are MDHEN and SYDVKM. CDR3: CASSRDRETQYF. CDR3 in DNA: TGTGCCAGCAGTCGGGACAGAGAGACCCAGTACTTC.

The genes are TRBV5-4 and TRBJ2-2, with 9 bases aligning to TRBD2. V was clipped by 0 bases and J by 6 bases; unmatched bases: 6. The germline V gene has CDR1 SGHNT and CDR2 YYREEE (reference sequence). The CDR3 totals 16 residues. CDR3 bases: TGTGCCAGCAGCTTGGGGGGCGGGGGGGCCGCCGGGGAGCTGTTTTTT. Protein sequence: CASSLGGGGAAGELFF.

The chain carries TRBV4-1 and TRBJ1-4; D uncertain. This CDR3 has 14 amino acids. Germline CDR1 and CDR2: MGHRA and YSYEKL. With 0 bases removed from V and 8 bases from J, the gap between germline ends came to 10 bases. The CDR3 loop is CASSQEPNGEKLFF. In DNA form, the CDR3 reads TGCGCCAGCAGCCAAGAGCCTAACGGGGAAAAACTGTTTTTT.

This chain connects TRBV10-3 to TRBJ1-1, with TRBD1 matching 7 bases. The CDR3 consists of 16 residues. From germline, CDR1 is ENHRY and CDR2 SYGVKD. J gave up 4 bases and V 6 bases, and 14 bases lay outside the gene matches. CDR3 sequence: CAIRALAGGRSTEAFF. In DNA form, the CDR3 reads TGTGCCATCAGGGCCCTGGCAGGGGGAAGGAGCACTGAAGCTTTCTTT.

This chain uses TRBV19 with TRBJ1-5; D might be TRBD1 (5 bases). This CDR3 region has 14 residues. Germline loops: CDR1 LNHDA, CDR2 SQIVND (reference sequence). V lost 7 bases and J lost 5, with 15 bases in between. CDR3 nucleotide sequence: TGTGCCAGTATCTTGAGGGGAGGTGATCAGCCCCAGCATTTT. Protein sequence: CASILRGGDQPQHF.

Here the CDR3 DNA reads TGTGCCAGCAGCATACTGGGGGGGCTGAGCTATGGCTACACCTTC. Amino acid sequence: CASSILGGLSYGYTF. The V call is TRBV6-6, the J call TRBJ1-2; D perhaps matches TRBD1 (6 bases). This CDR3 is built from 15 residues. Trimming removed 6 bases from V and 4 bases from J, with 18 bases in between. In germline, CDR1 is MNHNY, CDR2 SVGAGI (reference sequence).

V is TRBV6-6 and J is TRBJ2-1; D is unclear. This CDR3 has 11 residues. CDR1 is MNHNY, CDR2 SVGAGI, per germline (reference sequence). V lost 5 bases, J lost 7 bases, and 6 bases lay in between. The CDR3 nucleotides are TGTGCCAGCAGTCCCTTAAATGAGCAGTTCTTC. Encoded protein: CASSPLNEQFF.

This clone occurred a few times. The chain recombines TRBV9 with TRBJ2-2; no clear D. This CDR3 comprises 17 residues. V dropped 3 bases and J dropped 1 base, with 16 bases sitting between them. Looked up from germline, CDR1 is SGDLS and CDR2 is YYNGEE. CDR3 DNA sequence: TGTGCCAGCAGCGCTCCACTACAACTACTGAACACCGGGGAGCTGTTTTTT. Translated: CASSAPLQLLNTGELFF.

This clone was found a few times. The genes are TRBV19 and TRBJ1-2; 10 bases map to TRBD1. Germline CDR1 reads LNHDA; CDR2 reads SQIVND (reference sequence). The junction had 18 bases not matched to a gene; V was cut back by 8 bases and J by 6 bases. The CDR3 has 17 amino acids. The CDR3 here is CASATRTPGQGKNGYTF. The CDR3 DNA is TGTGCCAGTGCCACGAGAACCCCGGGACAGGGGAAGAATGGCTACACCTTC.

The table lists this clone with a few counts. The rearrangement links TRBV30 to TRBJ2-6; no definite D call. V was shortened by 0 bases and J by 0 bases, with 9 bases between the two germline ends. The CDR3 length is 16 residues. Germline V lookup: CDR1 GTSNPN, CDR2 SVGIG (reference sequence). The CDR3 is CAWSVYGLSGANVLTF. The CDR3, as DNA: TGTGCCTGGAGTGTATATGGCCTCTCTGGGGCCAACGTCCTGACTTTC.